The clone carrying this T cell receptor beta chain has a single count. The data were obtained in a study of tumor-infiltrating lymphocytes in oesophageal squamous cell carcinoma. TCRdb re-derived calls from the PCR reads in MiXCR, one entry per CDR3 protein. The data show tens of thousands of distinct CDR3 sequences, approximately 35% seen once. V shed 1 base and J shed 2 bases, with 7 bases lying between them. The CDR3 is made up of 14 amino acids. Germline CDR1 reads SGHTA; CDR2 reads FQGTGA. This sequence originates from a female donor with esophageal squamous cell carcinoma. This chain joins TRBV7-3 and TRBJ2-3; maybe TRBD2 (6 bases). Source material: esophageal tumor tissue. This chain's CDR3 is CASSLMDYTDTQYF. The CDR3 DNA is TGTGCCAGCAGCTTAATGGACTACACAGATACGCAGTATTTT.